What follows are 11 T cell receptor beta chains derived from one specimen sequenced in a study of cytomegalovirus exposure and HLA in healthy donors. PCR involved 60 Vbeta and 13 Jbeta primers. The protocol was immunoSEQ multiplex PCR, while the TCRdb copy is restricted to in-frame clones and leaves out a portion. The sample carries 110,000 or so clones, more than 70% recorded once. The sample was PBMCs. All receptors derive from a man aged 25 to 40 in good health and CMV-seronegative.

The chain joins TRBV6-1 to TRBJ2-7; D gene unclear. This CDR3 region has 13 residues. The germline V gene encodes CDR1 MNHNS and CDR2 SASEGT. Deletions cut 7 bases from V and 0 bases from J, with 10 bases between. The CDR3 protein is CASTRPSSYEQYF. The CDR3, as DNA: TGTGCCAGCACCAGGCCGAGCTCCTACGAGCAGTACTTC.

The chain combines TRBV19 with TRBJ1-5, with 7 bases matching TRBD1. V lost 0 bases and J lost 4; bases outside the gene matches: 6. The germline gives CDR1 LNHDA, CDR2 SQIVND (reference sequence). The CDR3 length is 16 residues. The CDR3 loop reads CASSIDPTGLNQPQHF. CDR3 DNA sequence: TGTGCCAGTAGTATAGACCCGACAGGGTTGAATCAGCCCCAGCATTTT.

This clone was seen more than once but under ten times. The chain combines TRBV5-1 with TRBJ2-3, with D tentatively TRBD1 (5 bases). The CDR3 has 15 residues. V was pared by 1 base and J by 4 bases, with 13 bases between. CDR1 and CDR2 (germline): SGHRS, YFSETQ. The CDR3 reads CASSLWKGLSDTQYF. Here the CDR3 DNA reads TGCGCCAGCAGCTTGTGGAAGGGGTTATCAGATACGCAGTATTTT.

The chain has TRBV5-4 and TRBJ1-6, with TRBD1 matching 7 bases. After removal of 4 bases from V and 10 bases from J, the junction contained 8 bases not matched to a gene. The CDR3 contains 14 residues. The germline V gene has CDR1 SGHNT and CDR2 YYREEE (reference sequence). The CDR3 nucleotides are TGTGCCAGCAGCGAGACAGGGAATCTGTCACCCCTCCACTTT. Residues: CASSETGNLSPLHF.

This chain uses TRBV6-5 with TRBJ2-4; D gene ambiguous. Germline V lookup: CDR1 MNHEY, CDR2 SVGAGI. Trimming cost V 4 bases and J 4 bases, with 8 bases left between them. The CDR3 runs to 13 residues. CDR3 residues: CASSCSRKNIQYF. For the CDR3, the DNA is TGTGCCAGCAGTTGCTCGCGTAAAAACATTCAGTACTTC.

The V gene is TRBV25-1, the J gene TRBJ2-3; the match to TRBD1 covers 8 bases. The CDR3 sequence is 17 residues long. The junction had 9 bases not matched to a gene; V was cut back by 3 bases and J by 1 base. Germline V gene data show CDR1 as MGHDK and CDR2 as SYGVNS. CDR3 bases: TGTGCCAGCAGTGACCCCCCCAGGGGGCCTTGCACAGATACGCAGTATTTT. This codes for CASSDPPRGPCTDTQYF.

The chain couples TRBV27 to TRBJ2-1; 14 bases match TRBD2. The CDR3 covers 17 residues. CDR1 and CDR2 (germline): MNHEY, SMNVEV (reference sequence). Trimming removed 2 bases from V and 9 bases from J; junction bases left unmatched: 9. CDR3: CASSLIPRTSGRTEQFF. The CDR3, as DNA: TGTGCCAGCAGTTTAATTCCCAGGACTAGCGGGAGGACTGAGCAGTTCTTC.

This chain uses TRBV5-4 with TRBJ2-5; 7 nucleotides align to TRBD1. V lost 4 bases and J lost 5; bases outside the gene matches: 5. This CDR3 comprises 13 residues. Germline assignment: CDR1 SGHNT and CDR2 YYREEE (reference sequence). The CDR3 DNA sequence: TGTGCCAGCAGCGACAGGGATGGGGAGACCCAGTACTTC. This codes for CASSDRDGETQYF.

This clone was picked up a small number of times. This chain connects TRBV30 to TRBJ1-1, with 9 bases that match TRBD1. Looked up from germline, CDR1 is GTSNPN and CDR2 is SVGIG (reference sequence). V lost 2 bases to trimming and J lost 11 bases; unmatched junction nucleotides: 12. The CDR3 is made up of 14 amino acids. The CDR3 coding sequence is TGTGCCTGGAGTTCATCCGGGACAGGGTCGTTGGCTTTCTTT. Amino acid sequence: CAWSSSGTGSLAFF.

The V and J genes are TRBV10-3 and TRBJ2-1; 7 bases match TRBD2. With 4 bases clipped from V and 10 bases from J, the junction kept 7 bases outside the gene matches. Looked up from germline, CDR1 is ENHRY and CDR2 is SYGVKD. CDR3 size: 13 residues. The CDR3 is CAISGGGETEQFF. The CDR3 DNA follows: TGTGCCATCAGTGGGGGAGGGGAGACAGAGCAGTTCTTC.

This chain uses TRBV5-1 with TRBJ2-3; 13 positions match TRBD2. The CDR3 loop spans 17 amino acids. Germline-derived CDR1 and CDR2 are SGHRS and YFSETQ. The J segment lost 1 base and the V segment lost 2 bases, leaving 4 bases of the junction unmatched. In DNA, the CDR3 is TGCGCCAGCAGCTTCGGACTAGCGGGAGTCGGCACAGATACGCAGTATTTT. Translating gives CASSFGLAGVGTDTQYF.